This T cell receptor (beta chain) was recorded in a study of T cells in Graves' hyperthyroidism and ophthalmopathy. Study context: Specimen type is peripheral blood, collected at initial diagnosis prior to any treatment.

Losses at the gene ends were 3 bases for V and 4 bases for J; bases not matched to a gene: 11. Germline CDR1 is SGHTA and CDR2 is FQGNSA. This CDR3 contains 16 residues. The TCR beta CDR3 regions underwent amplification using RNA transcripts as the source. First-round RT-PCR targeting the TCR CDR3 was performed with the HTBI primer set. From the multiplex PCR reads, TCRdb called clonotypes with MiXCR, one entry per CDR3 protein. The data contain a few hundred thousand distinct CDR3 sequences, around 13% of them seen just once; the ten biggest clones take up roughly 5.7%. Points from the study as a whole: Separation of ophthalmopathy from stable hyperthyroidism was achieved by a 13 V-J model.

This clonotype came up many times. The target antigen is unknown. This TCR was recovered from a woman under 40 with Graves' hyperthyroidism that later progressed to Graves' ophthalmopathy. The sample was blood. The chain joins TRBV7-2 to TRBJ2-5; 7 bases agree with TRBD2. The CDR3 reads CASSFGAWEGRETQYF. The CDR3 DNA is TGTGCCAGCAGCTTTGGGGCCTGGGAGGGGAGAGAGACCCAGTACTTC.